This TCR beta chain emerged from a study of glioma-infiltrating T cells after dendritic cell vaccination. Study overall: Dendritic cells derived from monocytes and pulsed with autologous tumor lysate formed the vaccine. At biweekly intervals, patients got three intradermal dendritic cell vaccine injections.

Isocitrate dehydrogenase mutation was absent in all glioblastoma patients. Blood PBMC samples: pre-vaccination, two weeks post third vaccination, and at tumor progression. This CDR3 has 17 amino acids. Trimming took off 6 bases at V and 3 bases at J, with 21 bases between the two ends. CDR1 SGDLS and CDR2 YYNGEE come from the germline V gene. Produced via immunoSEQ multiplex PCR; TCRdb's table is partial and in-frame only. The sample lists 65,000 to 90,000 clones, about 80% seen once, with approximately 2.3% in the top ten. This receptor was obtained from a human donor with glioblastoma. V usage is TRBV9 and J usage is TRBJ2-2; TRBD2 is a possible D gene (7 bases). The source material was blood, sampled before dendritic cell vaccination. CDR3 amino acids: CASKGGGKRDDTGELFF. The CDR3 DNA follows: TGTGCCAGCAAGGGGGGCGGCAAGCGGGACGACACCGGGGAGCTGTTTTTT.